A selection of T cell receptor beta chains follows, all from one sample in a study of OX40 agonist ivuxolimab in advanced cancers. The repertoire was sequenced with immunoSEQ multiplex PCR; TCRdb's copy has only in-frame clones and lacks some. This table holds more than 70,000 clones, around 85% found once. The starting material was CD4+ or CD8+ T cells sorted from blood, obtained in a trial of the OX40 agonist ivuxolimab. Source of these receptors: an adult with an advanced solid tumor such as melanoma, head and neck, liver or kidney cancer. The CDR3 runs from the conserved cysteine through the conserved F or W. Fields, in order: J gene, V gene, CDR3 protein.

TRBJ1-1	TRBV11-2	CASSLGVSMNTEAFF
TRBJ1-4	TRBV4-1	CASSHVPPGKLFF
TRBJ2-2	TRBV18	CASSPPGQANTGELFF
TRBJ2-1	TRBV6-6	CASRTGMNNNEQFF
TRBJ2-2	TRBV19	CASSMQTGWAGELFF
TRBJ2-2	TRBV7-2	CASSAQGVGNTGELFF
TRBJ1-1	TRBV12-2	CASRLAGEPDTEAFF
TRBJ2-5	TRBV5-4	CASSSVDWETQYF
TRBJ2-3	TRBV11-2	CASSPRTGSADTQYF
TRBJ1-6	TRBV7-2	CASSPRGDNSPLHF
TRBJ1-6	TRBV18	CASSPPTGVYNSPLHF
TRBJ1-4	TRBV27	CASRDRGPATNEKLFF
TRBJ2-7	TRBV11-1	CASSLEPSEQYF
TRBJ2-5	TRBV20-1	CSARTQETQYF
TRBJ1-6	TRBV28	CASSWHNSPLHF
TRBJ2-2	TRBV5-1	CASSMSPGANTGELFF
TRBJ1-5	TRBV6-4	CASSVEGTNQPQHF
TRBJ1-1	TRBV2	CASSEEVGFLGFF
TRBJ2-1	TRBV4-1	CASSQGTDNEQFF